This TCR beta chain is drawn from a study of blood T cell repertoires in COVID-19 (TCRdb year 2020). In terms of the full investigation: Samples from collaborators originated in the United States, Italy and Spain and spanned both the acute and convalescent phases of COVID-19. The prospective study material was composed of cDNA or gDNA derived from T cells, B-cell-depleted T cells, or PBMCs. Subjects who had been exposed to COVID-19, were actively infected with it, or had recovered from it provided the deeply sampled blood TCRbeta repertoires that made up the dataset. The repertoires were released in a freely available public database meant as a resource for research on the immune response to SARS-CoV-2. The samples were drawn from two sources: the first 160 participants of the ongoing ImmuneRACE study, and over 1,000 subjects contributed by 6 global collaborators. Sample metadata almost always included a de-identified subject ID, COVID-19 status, age in years and sex. Where available, HLA class I and class II types were obtained from metadata supplied by the sample provider rather than from assay-based typing.

The paper as a whole reports these results and caveats: How much clinical and demographic metadata was included differed by source and by participant, and the metadata was provided uncurated.

The V end gives up 8 bases and the J end 10 bases, leaving 7 bases in the junction not matched to a gene. From cysteine to phenylalanine, the CDR3 is 13 amino acids long. Only the CDR3 DNA is retained, 39 bases long and in frame from the first base. According to the germline V gene (reference sequence), CDR1 reads MNHEY and CDR2 reads SMNVEV. TCRbeta CDR3 regions were amplified from genomic DNA using the immunoSEQ Assay, a bias-controlled multiplex PCR. The authors processed their data as follows. The number of nucleated cells in each sample was estimated from the amplification of reference gene primers within the assay. To quantify the absolute abundance of each unique TCRbeta CDR3 rearrangement, sequence reads were collapsed and filtered. Productive Simpson clonality was computed per sample as the square root of Simpson's diversity index over productive rearrangements. The clones in this table, taken by TCRdb from immuneACCESS, are in-frame only. Not every clone is retained; where verified, under half of the shortfall comes from an unresolved V gene, and the cause of the rest is unknown. The DNA gave D and trimming, while V, J and clone size come from that table. The sample profile shows 200,000 to 250,000 clones; around 83% of them were found once. The ten largest clonotypes hold 5.2% of the sample.

Notes on this clone: Its target antigen remains unknown. No quality values exist for individual bases; no much larger clone is one base distant.

One collaborating source in Seattle enrolled patients during active infection and followed them longitudinally through the course of disease. Collaborating institutions collected whole blood in K2EDTA tubes following their own protocols. For TCRbeta analysis, collaborators shipped samples as frozen whole blood, isolated PBMCs, or DNA extracted from either of those sample types. Recombination linked TRBV27 to TRBJ2-1, with 11 bases in between that match TRBD2. This clonotype was sampled from a woman aged 70-85 years with COVID-19, enrolled during active disease. Sequences were obtained from peripheral blood. The CDR3 reads as follows: CASSTSGSYEQFF. DNA sequence: TGTGCCAGCTCAACTAGCGGGAGCTACGAGCAGTTCTTC.